These 13 T cell receptor beta chains were sequenced from one sample in a study of shared clonotypes between healthy human individuals. TCRdb keeps only in-frame clones here, not all; method: immunoSEQ multiplex PCR. The profile shows roughly 1.5 million clones, about 98% of them singletons. The sequenced sample was naive CD4+ T cells sorted from blood. Subset indicated: CD45RA+ positively selected. These receptors all come from a man aged 25-40 years in good health.

This CDR3 reads CSAKRDTNTGELFF. CDR3 bases: TGCAGCGCTAAAAGGGACACCAACACCGGGGAGCTGTTTTTT. This rearrangement joins TRBV29-1 to TRBJ2-2; possibly TRBD1 for D (6 bases). Trimming shortened V by 7 bases and J by 2 bases, and 14 bases separated the two germline ends. This CDR3 comprises 14 residues. CDR1 SQVTM and CDR2 ANQGSEA come from the germline V gene.

This clone has only one observation. This chain connects TRBV14 to TRBJ1-2, with a tentative D call TRBD1 (6 bases). The CDR3 length is 13 residues. With 5 bases removed from V and 5 bases from J, the gap between germline ends came to 12 bases. Per germline, CDR1 SGHDN and CDR2 FVKESK. The CDR3 here is CASSSKQGYGYTF. The CDR3 DNA is TGTGCCAGCAGCTCTAAACAGGGATATGGCTACACCTTC.

The chain employs TRBV7-9 and TRBJ2-1; TRBD1 matches 11 bases. The germline V gene has CDR1 SEHNR and CDR2 FQNEAQ (reference sequence). This CDR3 comprises 14 residues. J gave up 8 bases and V 1 base, and 1 base lay outside the gene matches. CDR3 coding DNA: TGTGCCAGCAGCTTAGGGACAGGGGGCGATGAGCAGTTCTTC. It is translated as CASSLGTGGDEQFF.

The CDR3 DNA reads TGCAGCGTCGATCAGGGGGCGAACGAGCAGTACTTC. Its protein product is CSVDQGANEQYF. The chain employs TRBV29-1 and TRBJ2-7, with TRBD1 matching 8 bases. Germline lookup yields CDR1 SQVTM and CDR2 ANQGSEA. The V and J ends lost 6 bases and 5 bases, in that order; junction bases with no gene match: 6. This CDR3 has 12 residues.

The CDR3: CATSRGLGRATEAFF. Here the CDR3 DNA reads TGTGCCACCAGCAGAGGGCTTGGGAGGGCCACTGAAGCTTTCTTT. The gene calls are TRBV15 and TRBJ1-1; D gene uncertain. The CDR3 has 15 residues. Trimming took off 1 base at V and 4 bases at J, with 13 bases between the two ends. Germline CDR1 is LNHNV and CDR2 is YYDKDF (reference sequence).

The chain uses TRBV4-3 and TRBJ1-4; maybe TRBD1 (5 bases). V gave up 0 bases and J gave up 7 bases, with 21 bases separating them. The CDR3 spans 18 residues. Germline-derived CDR1 and CDR2 are LGHNA and YSLEER. The CDR3: CASSQDLKGWGRFEKLFF. The DNA of the CDR3 is TGCGCCAGCAGCCAAGATCTTAAGGGTTGGGGGAGGTTTGAAAAACTGTTTTTT.

This chain uses TRBV7-3 with TRBJ2-3; unclear D gene. CDR1 and CDR2 (germline): SGHTA, FQGTGA. The CDR3 is 13 residues long. Trimming shortened V by 0 bases and J by 3 bases, and 4 bases separated the two germline ends. Here the CDR3 DNA reads TGTGCCAGCAGCTTAACCTATACAGATACGCAGTATTTT. Protein sequence: CASSLTYTDTQYF.

The chain carries TRBV5-4 and TRBJ2-7; 8 bases fit TRBD2. Germline assignment: CDR1 SGHNT and CDR2 YYREEE (reference sequence). CDR3 length: 13 residues. V lost 4 bases to trimming and J lost 3 bases; unmatched junction nucleotides: 3. The CDR3 coding sequence is TGTGCCAGCAGCACGGGGACTAGCTACGAGCAGTACTTC. Amino acids: CASSTGTSYEQYF.

The chain joins TRBV7-5 to TRBJ2-7; the tabulated D call, TRBD1, remains unverified against the DNA. TRBV7-5 has pseudogene status. The CDR3 extends over 14 amino acids. The CDR3 region has the DNA TGTGCCAGAACCCCGGGACAGGGGTTCAACGAGCAGTACTTC. This encodes CARTPGQGFNEQYF.

The rearrangement joins TRBV27 to TRBJ2-7, with D perhaps matching TRBD2 (6 bases). The V and J ends lost 5 bases and 0 bases respectively, with 23 bases between them. There are 18 residues in the CDR3. Per the germline V gene, CDR1 is MNHEY and CDR2 is SMNVEV (reference sequence). CDR3 nucleotides: TGTGCCAGCAGTATGTCCTCGTCTAGCGTTGGTAGCTCCTACGAGCAGTACTTC. The encoded protein is CASSMSSSSVGSSYEQYF.

The CDR3 loop is CASSSQVSGPYEQYF. The CDR3 coding sequence is TGTGCCAGCAGCTCTCAGGTGAGCGGCCCCTACGAGCAGTACTTC. The chain couples TRBV5-4 to TRBJ2-7, with a possible D match to TRBD2 (5 bases). The CDR3 sequence is 15 residues long. Germline values: CDR1 SGHNT, CDR2 YYREEE (reference sequence). Trimming shortened V by 3 bases and J by 2 bases, and 15 bases separated the two germline ends.

The CDR3 nucleotides read TGTGCCAGCAGCCGATCACGGATCAACCTCAACAATGAGCAGTTCTTC. This codes for CASSRSRINLNNEQFF. This chain links TRBV7-2 with TRBJ2-1; D not certain. The CDR3 spans 16 residues. Trimming pared 5 bases from V and 5 bases from J, leaving 19 bases between. The germline gives CDR1 SGHTA, CDR2 FQGNSA.

The rearrangement uses TRBV11-3 and TRBJ2-1, with D uncertain. Germline lookup yields CDR1 SGHNT and CDR2 YENEEA. The CDR3 length is 12 residues. The V end lost 4 bases, the J end lost 2 bases, and 3 bases lay between the germline ends. In DNA form, the CDR3 reads TGTGCCAGCAGCTCTCCCTACAATGAGCAGTTCTTC. Protein: CASSSPYNEQFF.